These 8 T cell receptor beta chains were sequenced from one sample in a study of identical twins' blood T cells. MiXCR, applied by TCRdb to the 5' RACE reads, yields one record per CDR3 protein. The sample lists fewer than 450,000 distinct CDR3 sequences, roughly 28% occurring once. The sample taken for sequencing was PBMCs. The receptors stem from a woman aged 18-49 years in good health.

The CDR3 bases are TGTGCCAGCAGCCAAGATTACTACGAATACGAGCAGTACTTC. This encodes CASSQDYYEYEQYF. The V gene is TRBV3-1, the J gene TRBJ2-7; D unclear. Deletions cut 0 bases from V and 4 bases from J, with 10 bases between. This CDR3 contains 14 residues. Germline CDR1 LGHDT, CDR2 YNNKEL (reference sequence).

The chain has TRBV27 and TRBJ1-1; 7 nucleotides align to TRBD1. The trim removed 3 bases at V and 6 bases at J, leaving 16 bases unmatched. The CDR3 length is 17 residues. Germline V CDR1 and CDR2: MNHEY, SMNVEV (reference sequence). CDR3 sequence reads: CASSFHRGVRSTAEAFF. The CDR3 nucleotides are TGTGCCAGCAGTTTTCACAGGGGAGTCCGGAGCACCGCTGAAGCTTTCTTT.

Here the CDR3 DNA reads TGCGCCAGCAGGTTGTTCAGGGATTTTAACTATGGCTACACCTTC. Residues: CASRLFRDFNYGYTF. The chain has TRBV5-1 and TRBJ1-2, with D maybe TRBD1 (5 bases). This CDR3 has 15 amino acids. Between the trimmed V and J ends, which lost 5 bases and 1 base, there was a span of 15 bases. Germline CDR1 reads SGHRS; CDR2 reads YFSETQ.

The CDR3 region is CASKSGYQKDGNTIYF. The CDR3 DNA reads as TGTGCCAGCAAGTCGGGGTACCAGAAGGATGGAAACACCATATATTTT. This chain joins TRBV28 and TRBJ1-3; D not certain. The CDR3 length is 16 residues. V was trimmed by 7 bases and J by 3 bases, leaving 19 bases between them. From germline, CDR1 is MDHEN and CDR2 SYDVKM.

In regard to this clonotype: One junction end disagrees with the germline gene, perhaps due to a read error. This chain links TRBV7-9 with TRBJ1-1, with a possible D match to TRBD1 (6 bases). CDR1 SEHNR and CDR2 FQNEAQ come from the germline V gene (reference sequence). CDR3 length equals 14 residues. CDR3 protein: CASSFDRLTSEGFF. In nucleotides, the CDR3 is TGTGCCAGCAGCTTTGACAGGTTGACCTCTGAAGGTTTCTTT.

The chain carries TRBV5-1 and TRBJ2-3, with TRBD2 identical over 11 bases. Germline CDR1 is SGHRS and CDR2 is YFSETQ. Trimming took 0 bases from V and 2 from J; bases not matched to a gene: 5. The CDR3 has 17 amino acids. The CDR3 here is CASSLEGTSGFTDTQYF. DNA for the CDR3: TGCGCCAGCAGCTTGGAAGGGACTAGCGGATTCACAGATACGCAGTATTTT.

This clonotype was recorded many times. This rearrangement joins TRBV3-1 to TRBJ1-1; D remains ambiguous. Germline CDR1 is LGHDT and CDR2 is YNNKEL (reference sequence). The ends were cut back, 4 bases at V and 2 bases at J, with 8 bases in the middle. The CDR3 runs 13 residues. The CDR3 nucleotides are TGTGCCAGCAGCCGGGCAACCAACACTGAAGCTTTCTTT. It codes for CASSRATNTEAFF. The full variable domain, rest sourced from reference TRBV3-1 and TRBJ1-1, is DTAVSQTPKYLVTQMGNDKSIKCEQNLGHDTMYWYKQDSKKFLKIMFSYNNKELIINETVPNRFSPKSPDKAHLNLHINSLELGDSAVYFCASSRATNTEAFFGQGTRLTVV.

This clonotype was recorded a few times. J is TRBJ1-2 and V is TRBV25-1; the D is unclear. CDR1 is MGHDK and CDR2 is SYGVNS in the germline V gene. The CDR3 loop spans 13 amino acids. Trimming shortened V by 2 bases and J by 4 bases, and 8 bases separated the two germline ends. The CDR3 loop is CASSEGLAYGYTF. CDR3 sequence (DNA): TGTGCCAGCAGTGAAGGTCTAGCCTATGGCTACACCTTC.